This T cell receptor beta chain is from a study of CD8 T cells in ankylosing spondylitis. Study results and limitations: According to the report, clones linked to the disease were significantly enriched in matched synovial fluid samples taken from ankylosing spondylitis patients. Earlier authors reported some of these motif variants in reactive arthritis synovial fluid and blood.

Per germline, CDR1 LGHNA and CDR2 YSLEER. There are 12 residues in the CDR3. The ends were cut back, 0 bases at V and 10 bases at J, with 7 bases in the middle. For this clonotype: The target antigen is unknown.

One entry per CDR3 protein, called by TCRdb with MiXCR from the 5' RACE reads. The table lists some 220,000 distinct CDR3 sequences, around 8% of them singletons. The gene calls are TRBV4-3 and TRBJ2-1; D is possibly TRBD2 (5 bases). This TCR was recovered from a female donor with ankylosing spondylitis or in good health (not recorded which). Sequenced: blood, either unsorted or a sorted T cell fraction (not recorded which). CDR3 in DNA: TGCGCCAGCAGCCAAGATCGGAGGGAGCAGTTCTTC. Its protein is CASSQDRREQFF.